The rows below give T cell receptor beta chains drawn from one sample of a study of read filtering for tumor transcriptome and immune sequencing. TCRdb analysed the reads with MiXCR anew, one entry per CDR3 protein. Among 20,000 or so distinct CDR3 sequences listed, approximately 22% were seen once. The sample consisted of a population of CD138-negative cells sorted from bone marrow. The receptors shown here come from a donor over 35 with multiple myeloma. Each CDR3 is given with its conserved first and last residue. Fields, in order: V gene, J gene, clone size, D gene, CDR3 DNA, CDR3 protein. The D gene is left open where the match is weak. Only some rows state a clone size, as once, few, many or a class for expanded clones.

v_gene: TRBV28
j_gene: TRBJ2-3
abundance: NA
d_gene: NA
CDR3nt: TGTGCCAGCAGTTCCCCCCCGAGCGAGACAGATACGCAGTATTTT
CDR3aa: CASSSPPSETDTQYF

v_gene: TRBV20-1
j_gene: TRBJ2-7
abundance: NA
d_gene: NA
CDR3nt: TGCAGTGCTAGAGGGGCGTCGGTCATCTACGAGCAGTACTTC
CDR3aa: CSARGASVIYEQYF

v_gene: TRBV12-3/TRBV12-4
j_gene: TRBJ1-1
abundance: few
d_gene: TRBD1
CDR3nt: TGTGCCAGCACCCGGGACAGGGAGGGTACTGAAGCTTTCTTT
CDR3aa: CASTRDREGTEAFF

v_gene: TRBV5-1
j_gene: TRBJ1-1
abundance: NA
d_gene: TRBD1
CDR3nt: TGCGCCAGCAGACCCCCGGACAGGGCGAACGCTGAAGCTTTCTTT
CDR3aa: CASRPPDRANAEAFF

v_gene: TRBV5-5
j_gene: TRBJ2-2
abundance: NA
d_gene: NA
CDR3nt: TGTGCCAGCAGCTTTGGACAGCAGAACACCGGGGAGCTGTTTTTT
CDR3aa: CASSFGQQNTGELFF

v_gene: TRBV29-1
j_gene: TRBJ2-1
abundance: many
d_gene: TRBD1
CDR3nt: TGCAGCGTTGAATCTTCAGGACAGGGGGGTTCCAATGAGCAGTTCTTC
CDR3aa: CSVESSGQGGSNEQFF

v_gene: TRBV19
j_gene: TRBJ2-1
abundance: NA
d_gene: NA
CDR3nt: TGCGCCAATAGTATCATCGGCAGCTATAATGAGCAGTTCTTC
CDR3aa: CANSIIGSYNEQFF

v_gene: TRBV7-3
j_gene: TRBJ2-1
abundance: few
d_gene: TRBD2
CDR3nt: TGTGCCAGCAGCCCCAAGGGAGTAGCGGGGGGGTCCCTTCTTGAGCAGTTCTTC
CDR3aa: CASSPKGVAGGSLLEQFF

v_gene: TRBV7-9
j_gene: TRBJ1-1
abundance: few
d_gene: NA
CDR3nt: TGTGCCAGCAGCCATTCGGGGGGGACTGAAGCTTTCTTT
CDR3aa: CASSHSGGTEAFF

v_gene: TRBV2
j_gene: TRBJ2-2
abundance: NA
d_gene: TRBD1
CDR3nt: TGTGCCAGCAGACGATTAACAGGGGGCGGTTTCTCCGGGGAGCTGTTTTTT
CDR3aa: CASRRLTGGGFSGELFF

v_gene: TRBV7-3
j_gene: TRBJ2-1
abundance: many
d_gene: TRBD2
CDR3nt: TGTGCCAGCAGCTTATCTCGCGGGGGGTACTACAATGAGCAGTTCTTC
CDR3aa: CASSLSRGGYYNEQFF

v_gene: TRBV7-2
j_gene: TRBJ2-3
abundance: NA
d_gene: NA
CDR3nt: TGTGCCAGCAGCCCCGGACACGGCACAGATACGCAGTATTTT
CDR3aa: CASSPGHGTDTQYF

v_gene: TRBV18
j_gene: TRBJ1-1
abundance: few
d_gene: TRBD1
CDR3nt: TGTGCCAGCTCACCTCCGGGACAGGGGGCTGACACTGAAGCTTTCTTT
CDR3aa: CASSPPGQGADTEAFF

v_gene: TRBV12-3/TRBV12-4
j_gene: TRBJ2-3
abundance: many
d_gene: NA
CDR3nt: TGTGCCAGCTATCGTGCGGACCGCACAGATACGCAGTATTTT
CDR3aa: CASYRADRTDTQYF

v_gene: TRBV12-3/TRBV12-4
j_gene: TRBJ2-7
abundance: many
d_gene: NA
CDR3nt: TGTGCCAGCAGTTTAGCGTCCGGGACGTACGAGCAGTACTTC
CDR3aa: CASSLASGTYEQYF

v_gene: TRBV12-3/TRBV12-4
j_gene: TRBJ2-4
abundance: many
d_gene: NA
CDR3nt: TGTGCCAGCAGTTTCGTGGAGATACTAGCCAAAAACATTCAGTACTTC
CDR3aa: CASSFVEILAKNIQYF

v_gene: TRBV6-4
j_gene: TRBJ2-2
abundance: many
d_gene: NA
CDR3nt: TGTGCCAGCAGTGAGGGTTCGGACACCGGGGAGCTGTTTTTT
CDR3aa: CASSEGSDTGELFF

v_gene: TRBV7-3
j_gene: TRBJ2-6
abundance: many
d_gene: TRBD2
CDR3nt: TGTGCCAGCAGCCTCAAAAGCGGGACTGGGGCCAACGTCCTGACTTTC
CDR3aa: CASSLKSGTGANVLTF

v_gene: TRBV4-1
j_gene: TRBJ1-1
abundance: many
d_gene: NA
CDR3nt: TGCGCCAGCAGCCAACAATCCCGGGGGAACACTGAAGCTTTCTTT
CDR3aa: CASSQQSRGNTEAFF

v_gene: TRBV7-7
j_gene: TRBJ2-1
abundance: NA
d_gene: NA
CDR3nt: TGTGCCAGCAGCTTACTGCTGCCACCGGCGAATGAGCAGTTCTTC
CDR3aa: CASSLLLPPANEQFF

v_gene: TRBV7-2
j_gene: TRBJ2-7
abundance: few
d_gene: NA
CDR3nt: TGTGCCAGCAGAGCTAGTGTGTCCTACGAGCAGTACTTC
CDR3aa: CASRASVSYEQYF

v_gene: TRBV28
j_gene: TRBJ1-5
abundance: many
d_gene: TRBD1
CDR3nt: TGTGCCAGCAGTCGAGGGGACAGAGACCATCAGCCCCAGCATTTT
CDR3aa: CASSRGDRDHQPQHF

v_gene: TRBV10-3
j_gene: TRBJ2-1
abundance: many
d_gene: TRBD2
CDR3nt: TGTGCCATCAGCCCCGGGACTAGCGGGGGTTACAATGAGCAGTTCTTC
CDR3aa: CAISPGTSGGYNEQFF

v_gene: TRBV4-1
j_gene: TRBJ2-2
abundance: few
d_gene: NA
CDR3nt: TGCGCCAGCAGCCAACAGCGCGGGACAGCGAACACCGGGGAGCTGTTTTTT
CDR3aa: CASSQQRGTANTGELFF

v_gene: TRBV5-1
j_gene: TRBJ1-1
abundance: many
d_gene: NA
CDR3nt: TGCGCCAGCAGCTTGGGGATGTTAAACACTGAAGCTTTCTTT
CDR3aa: CASSLGMLNTEAFF